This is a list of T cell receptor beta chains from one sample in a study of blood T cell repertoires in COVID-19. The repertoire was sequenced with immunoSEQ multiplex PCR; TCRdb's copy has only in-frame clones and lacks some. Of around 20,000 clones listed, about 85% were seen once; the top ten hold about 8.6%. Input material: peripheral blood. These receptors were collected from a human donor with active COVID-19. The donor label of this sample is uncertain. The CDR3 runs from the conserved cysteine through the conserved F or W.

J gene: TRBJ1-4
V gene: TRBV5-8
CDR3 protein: CASSLDRGSGKLFF

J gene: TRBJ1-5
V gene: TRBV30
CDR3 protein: CAWGSLRRDQPQHF

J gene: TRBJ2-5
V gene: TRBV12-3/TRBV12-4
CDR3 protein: CASSFGGTQYF

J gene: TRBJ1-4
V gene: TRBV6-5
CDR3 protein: CASSYLPGSSEKLFF

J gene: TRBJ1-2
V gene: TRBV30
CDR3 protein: CAWSRGIYGYTF

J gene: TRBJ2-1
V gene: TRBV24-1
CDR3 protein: CATSTGGNEQFF

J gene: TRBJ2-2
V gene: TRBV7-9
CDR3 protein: CASSDALAGGVTGELFF

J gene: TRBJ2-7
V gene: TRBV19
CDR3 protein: CASGPSGAYEQYF

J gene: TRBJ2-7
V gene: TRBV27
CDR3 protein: CATGIIGDEQYF

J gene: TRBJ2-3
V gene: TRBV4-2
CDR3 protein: CASSQVVNRGLPDTQYF

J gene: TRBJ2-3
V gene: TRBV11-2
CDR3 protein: CASTPGLSPWDTQYF

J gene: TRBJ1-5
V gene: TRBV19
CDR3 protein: CASRRQWMDQPQHF

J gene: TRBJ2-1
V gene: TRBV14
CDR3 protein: CASSPPAQFYNEQFF

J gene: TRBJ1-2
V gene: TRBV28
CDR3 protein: CASSPQTPYGYTF

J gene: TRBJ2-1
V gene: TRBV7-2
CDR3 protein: CASNVAGPYNEQFF

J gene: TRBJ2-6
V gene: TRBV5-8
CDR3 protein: CASSLDGTGVSSGANVLTF

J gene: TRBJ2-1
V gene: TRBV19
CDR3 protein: CASSMGQINEQFF

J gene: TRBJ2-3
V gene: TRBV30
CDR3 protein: CASKRLAGDPDTQYF

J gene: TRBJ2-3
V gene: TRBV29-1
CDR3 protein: CSVGQGRTDTQYF

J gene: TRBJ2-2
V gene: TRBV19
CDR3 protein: CASSMPPTGTGNTGELFF

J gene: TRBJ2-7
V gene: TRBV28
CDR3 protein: CASSLRVLNSYEQYF

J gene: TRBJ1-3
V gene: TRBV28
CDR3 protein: CASSLFGSGNTIYF

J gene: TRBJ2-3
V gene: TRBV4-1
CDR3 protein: CASSQAHGHGIPDTQYF

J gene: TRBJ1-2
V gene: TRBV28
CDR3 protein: CASSWRQGRYGYTF

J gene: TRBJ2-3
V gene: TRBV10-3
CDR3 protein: CAISELAGSGTDTQYF

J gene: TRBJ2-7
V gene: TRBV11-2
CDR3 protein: CASSLGPGNYEQYF

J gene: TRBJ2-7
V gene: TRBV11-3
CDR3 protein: CASSPHQGMEGSYEQYF

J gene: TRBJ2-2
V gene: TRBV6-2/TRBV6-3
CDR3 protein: CASSQTSGGTGELFF

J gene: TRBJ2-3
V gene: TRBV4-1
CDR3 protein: CASSLWDLAGDTQYF

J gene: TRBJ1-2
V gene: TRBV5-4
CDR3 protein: CASSQGQGFGYTF

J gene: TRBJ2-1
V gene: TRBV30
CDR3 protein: CAWTGASGMSEQFF

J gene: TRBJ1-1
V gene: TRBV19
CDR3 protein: CASSRSMNTEAFF